This paragraph reports one T cell receptor beta chain. Its antigen remains unidentified. Base qualities are not at hand, and no much larger clone is one base apart. This sample was taken from a study of shared clonotypes between healthy human individuals (dated by TCRdb to about 2020). Concerning the study at large: The cohort included three men and a couple of women between 18 and 49 years of age. For each donor, CD4 naive and CD4 memory were each run on three plates, CD8 naive on two plates, and CD8 memory on one plate. To estimate repertoire size and how much clonotypes are shared between individuals, the study performed deep sequencing of blood TCR repertoires from five healthy adults. Different laboratories and diverse techniques were used to prepare libraries and sequence TCR repertoires, to increase sequencing depth and limit assay-specific biases. Between about 0.85 and 9.5 billion PBMCs per donor were obtained by leukapheresis.

Using the deep immunoSEQ assay, multiplex PCR amplified TCR CDR3 regions from genomic DNA. For each cell subset, the extracted genomic DNA was distributed evenly across all wells of several immunoSEQ 96-well plates, and each plate served as one replicate. For sorted subsets, roughly 200 ng genomic DNA, equal to some 30,000 T cell genomes, was loaded into each replicate PCR. Purified libraries were measured with a Qubit 3.0 fluorometer, size-checked on a Bioanalyzer 2100, and measured again with the KAPA Library Quantification kit. Each immunoSEQ 96-well plate was sequenced on its own single-read 150-cycle Illumina NextSeq 550 flow cell. In the authors' own workflow: The immunoSEQ output contained only junctional sequences without quality scores, so filtering could not match that applied to full-length reads. Sequences were annotated with PyIR, a Python wrapper for IgBLAST v1.9, using IMGT germline references to assign V/J genes and CDR3. Reads were filtered out if the reads had weak V/J assignments (E-value above 1e-6), no CDR3, stop codons, out-of-frame junctions, or ambiguous translated residues. A V3J clonotype was defined by an identical inferred V gene, J gene, and CDR3 amino acid sequence. To compute the percentage overlap between repertoires, the number of shared unique clonotypes was divided by the size of the smaller repertoire. Richness of each repertoire was evaluated using RTK rarefaction, the Chao1 estimator, and Recon v2.1 estimates of unobserved clonotypes. Generation probabilities were computed with OLGA for all TCRbeta clonotypes obtained by the gDNA method from several donors. TCRdb provides this immuneACCESS table in a form limited to in-frame rearrangements. Some clones are lacking; in checked studies, under half of them reflect an unresolved V gene, and why the rest are absent is not known. V and J calls and clone size are those listed in that table; D and trimming were worked out from the DNA. The sample table records some 2.3 million clones; over 85% of these occur just once. The top ten clonotypes cover about 0.39% of the sample.

The CDR3, cysteine through phenylalanine, is 15 amino acids long. CDR3 DNA only is kept here, 45 bases in frame from base 1. Healthy HIV-negative adults with no recently reported acute infections or vaccinations were included as donors. Only Caucasian adults living in Nashville, Tennessee, USA were represented among the donors. CD4+ T cells were enriched by magnetic negative selection, after which naive cells were positively selected on CD45RA and the negative fraction was taken as the memory subset. Blood was collected by leukapheresis, and PBMCs were isolated by Ficoll-Histopaque density gradient centrifugation and then cryopreserved in liquid nitrogen vapor phase. Analytical flow cytometry was used to check the purity and quantity of each magnetically sorted T cell population. Genomic DNA was isolated from each sorted fraction and quantified by UV absorbance on a Nanodrop 2000c. The investigation overall reported the following: Estimated clonotype richness was generally larger for naive than for memory subsets. Because the study included a small number of donors, the genetic and exposure-history diversity represented was limited. Compared with non-shared clonotypes, clonotypes shared by all four sorted-subset donors had higher generation probabilities. Across several donors, roughly 5.4% of naive CD4, approximately 3.6% of naive CD8, about 2% of memory CD4, and around 0.4% of memory CD8 clonotypes were shared. Pairwise subsampling indicated that sequencing depth was expected to affect the degree of clonotype sharing among donors. Rarefaction of sorted-subset datasets indicated incomplete sequencing despite the large sequencing depth. Sampling was restricted to blood, and TCR repertoires in tissue are likely to differ from TCR repertoires in blood.

This TCR derives from a man between 18 and 35 years old in good health. Some clones in this sample may be carry-over from other donors' samples. Input material: naive CD4+ T cells from PBMCs. Explained via the paper, the cell subset or site label denotes: CD45RA+ positively selected. The rearranged chain carries TRBV21-1 and TRBJ2-5; the listed D gene, TRBD2, was not tested against the DNA. TRBV21-1 is assigned pseudogene status. CDR3 protein: CASIGFQWEGETQYF. The DNA sequence reads TGTGCCAGCATCGGCTTTCAGTGGGAGGGAGAGACCCAGTACTTC.